Shown below are 9 T cell receptor beta chains from a single sample sequenced in a study of Ad26.COV2.S vaccination and SARS-CoV-2 variants. Profiling relied on immunoSEQ multiplex PCR, and the TCRdb table lists in-frame clones only, not all of them. The data show 300,000 to 350,000 clones, roughly 90% seen once. The treatment denotes: 15 to 20 received Ad26.COV2.S at low or high dose, single or two shots; about five received placebo; per-sample allocation not given. Specimens were obtained on day 63 following the first vaccine or placebo injection. The sequenced sample was peripheral blood, obtained in a trial of Ad26.COV2.S vaccine versus placebo. Source of these receptors: a person aged 18-60 years who received the Ad26.COV2.S COVID-19 vaccine or a placebo.

V and J are TRBV4-3 and TRBJ2-1; 9 positions agree with TRBD2. V shed 0 bases and J 0 bases; nucleotides not matched to a gene: 9. The CDR3 has 19 amino acids. Germline CDR1 and CDR2: LGHNA and YSLEER. CDR3 sequence: CASSQDHSTAGGSYNEQFF. In nucleotides, the CDR3 is TGCGCCAGCAGCCAAGACCACTCGACAGCGGGAGGCTCCTACAATGAGCAGTTCTTC.

CDR3 DNA: TGTGCCAGCTCACCACTGCGAGAGGTAGCCAAAAACATTCAGTACTTC. Its translation is CASSPLREVAKNIQYF. The V gene is TRBV18, the J gene TRBJ2-4; no definite D call. V lost 1 base and J 0 bases, leaving 10 bases between the germline ends. The CDR3 has 16 amino acids. The germline gives CDR1 KGHSH, CDR2 LQKENI. Variable domain in full (rest from reference TRBV18 and TRBJ2-4): NAGVMQNPRHLVRRRGQEARLRCSPMKGHSHVYWYRQLPEEGLKFMVYLQKENIIDESGMPKERFSAEFPKEGPSILRIQQVVRGDSAAYFCASSPLREVAKNIQYFGAGTRLSVL.

The CDR3 coding sequence is TGCGCCAGCAGCTTGCCGAGCAGTTCCCAAGAGACCCAGTACTTC. Encoded protein: CASSLPSSSQETQYF. This sequence joins TRBV5-1 and TRBJ2-5; D not certain. Germline-derived CDR1 and CDR2 are SGHRS and YFSETQ. CDR3 length equals 15 residues. V lost 1 base, J lost 1 base, and 11 bases lay in between. Combining the CDR3 with reference TRBV5-1 and TRBJ2-5 gives the whole variable domain KAGVTQTPRYLIKTRGQQVTLSCSPISGHRSVSWYQQTPGQGLQFLFEYFSETQRNKGNFPGRFSGRQFSNSRSEMNVSTLELGDSALYLCASSLPSSSQETQYFGPGTRLLVL.

The rearrangement joins TRBV6-2 or TRBV6-3 to TRBJ2-7; TRBD1 matches at 11 bases. Germline values: CDR1 MNHEY, CDR2 SVGEGT. J lost 7 bases, V lost 6 bases, and 11 bases had no gene match. This CDR3 region has 15 residues. CDR3 sequence (DNA): TGTGCCAGCAGCCCAGCCGGGACAGGGGGGAGAGAGCAGTACTTC. Translating gives CASSPAGTGGREQYF.

Concerning this clone itself: An end of the junction does not agree with germline; a read error may underlie this. CDR3 sequence reads: CASTQGGSIYEQYF. The CDR3, as DNA: TGTGCCAGCACCCAAGGAGGGAGTATTTACGAGCAGTACTTC. The J gene is TRBJ2-7, the V gene TRBV3-1 (or the pseudogene TRBV3-2), with a tentative D call TRBD2 (6 bases). This CDR3 has 14 amino acids. Germline V gene sequence: CDR1 LGHDT, CDR2 YNNKEL (reference sequence).

The rearrangement uses TRBV5-1 and TRBJ1-1; weak D call: TRBD1 (5 bases). Trimming pared 1 base from V and 5 bases from J, leaving 15 bases between. In germline, CDR1 is SGHRS, CDR2 YFSETQ. CDR3 length: 15 residues. CDR3 bases: TGCGCCAGCAGCTTGTGGTCCGGCGGGGGGACTGAAGCTTTCTTT. This codes for CASSLWSGGGTEAFF.

The chain is built from TRBV4-3 and TRBJ2-1; 10 nucleotides agree with TRBD2. CDR1 is LGHNA, CDR2 YSLEER, per germline. The CDR3 runs to 15 residues. Trimming at V came to 8 bases and at J to 5 bases, leaving 9 bases not matched to a gene. The DNA for the CDR3 is TGCGCCAGCGGCTATACTAGCGGGGATGACAATGAGCAGTTCTTC. Its protein is CASGYTSGDDNEQFF.

This chain joins TRBV10-2 and TRBJ1-4, with 8 nucleotides matching TRBD1. Germline lookup yields CDR1 WSHSY and CDR2 SAAADI. This CDR3 is 18 amino acids long. Trimming cost V 5 bases and J 0 bases; bases outside gene matches: 11. The CDR3 DNA is TGCGCCAGCAGTCCCTATGGACAGGGAGTAGCAACTAATGAAAAACTGTTTTTT. Its protein is CASSPYGQGVATNEKLFF.

This sequence joins TRBV19 and TRBJ1-1, with a possible D match to TRBD1 (5 bases). Trimming took off 3 bases at V and 1 base at J, with 9 bases between the two ends. The CDR3 has 14 amino acids. Germline V gives CDR1 LNHDA, CDR2 SQIVND (reference sequence). Written as DNA, the CDR3 is TGTGCCAGTAGTATGGGACGGTGGAACACTGAAGCTTTCTTT. Its translation is CASSMGRWNTEAFF.